This paragraph reports one TCR beta chain. What it binds is unknown. These data are taken from a study of cytotoxic CD8 clonotypes in ibrutinib-treated CLL. Across the whole study: Partial response was seen in around 24 patients and complete response in 2; after median roughly six years, about 14 stayed remitted, roughly 12 progressed.

Deep sequencing aimed at 1 in 200,000 to 1 in 1 million T cells' resolution. Sequenced by immunoSEQ multiplex PCR; TCRdb stores in-frame clones only, minus some. This table holds over 120,000 clones, 79% found once. Regarding the study as a whole: Clonotypes that were public were uncommon, and they contracted or stayed stable on treatment. Clonality was higher at ibrutinib response and returned toward baseline at progression.

The CDR3 length is 14 residues. V was cut by 6 bases and J by 6 bases, with 17 bases left in between. The V gene's germline CDR1 is MNHNS and CDR2 SASEGT. This receptor was taken from a human donor with chronic lymphocytic leukemia. Sequences were derived from PBMCs, sampled after 12 months of ibrutinib treatment. The J gene is TRBJ1-2, the V gene TRBV6-1; possible D gene TRBD1, 6 bases. DNA for the CDR3: TGTGCCAGCAGCCTACTACAGGGTTACGATGGCTACACCTTC. Translation gives CASSLLQGYDGYTF.